The 16 T cell receptor beta chains listed next were all sequenced from one sample in a study of cytomegalovirus exposure and HLA in healthy donors. The PCR used 60 Vbeta and 13 Jbeta primers. Assay used: immunoSEQ multiplex PCR; TCRdb lists only in-frame clones, some missing. The sample has some 52,000 clones; 55% to 85% are singletons. Sequencing input: PBMCs. The receptors here all came from a woman in her 50s in good health and CMV-seronegative.

This chain uses TRBV6-1 with TRBJ1-2; weak D call: TRBD1 (6 bases). The germline V gene has CDR1 MNHNS and CDR2 SASEGT. V lost 5 bases and J 3 bases, leaving 13 bases between the germline ends. The CDR3 totals 14 residues. Here the CDR3 reads CASSNTGTHYGYTF. In DNA form, the CDR3 reads TGTGCCAGCAGTAATACCGGGACACACTATGGCTACACCTTC.

This chain uses TRBV18 with TRBJ2-7; TRBD1 matches at 9 bases. V was clipped by 6 bases and J by 2 bases; unmatched bases: 8. This CDR3 contains 15 residues. Germline V CDR1 and CDR2: KGHSH, LQKENI. In nucleotides, the CDR3 is TGTGCCAGCTCCCCCGGGACAGGGCCCACCTACGAGCAGTACTTC. Protein sequence: CASSPGTGPTYEQYF.

The gene calls are TRBV9 and TRBJ2-2, with D possibly being TRBD2 (6 bases). The V gene's germline CDR1 is SGDLS and CDR2 YYNGEE. There are 14 residues in the CDR3. Trimming removed 2 bases from V and 6 bases from J, with 11 bases in between. The CDR3 loop is CASSVAVAAGELFF. In nucleotides, the CDR3 is TGTGCCAGCAGCGTGGCGGTAGCGGCCGGGGAGCTGTTTTTT.

V gene TRBV7-8 combines with J gene TRBJ2-3; unclear D gene. Trimming took off 1 base at V and 2 bases at J, with 4 bases between the two ends. Germline V gene lookup returns CDR1 SGHVS and CDR2 FQNEAQ. The CDR3 runs 13 residues. For the CDR3, the DNA is TGTGCCAGCAGCTTAGGGCACACAGATACGCAGTATTTT. It specifies CASSLGHTDTQYF.

The chain uses TRBV6-5 and TRBJ2-7, with TRBD2 matching 7 bases. Looked up from germline, CDR1 is MNHEY and CDR2 is SVGAGI. The CDR3 contains 14 residues. After removal of 6 bases from V and 3 bases from J, the junction contained 8 bases not matched to a gene. This CDR3 is CASRSGGGLYEQYF. CDR3 nucleotide sequence: TGTGCCAGCAGGTCGGGGGGAGGTCTCTACGAGCAGTACTTC.

The rearrangement joins TRBV5-1 to TRBJ2-1, with D hard to call. The V gene's germline CDR1 is SGHRS and CDR2 YFSETQ. V was trimmed by 4 bases and J by 1 base, leaving 12 bases between them. The CDR3 totals 15 residues. The CDR3 here is CASSPNPGSYNEQFF. For the CDR3, the DNA is TGCGCCAGCAGCCCCAACCCGGGTTCCTACAATGAGCAGTTCTTC.

This rearrangement joins TRBV5-1 to TRBJ2-1, with 9 nucleotides matching TRBD2. There are 17 residues in the CDR3. The germline V gene has CDR1 SGHRS and CDR2 YFSETQ. After removal of 4 bases from V and 9 bases from J, the junction contained 17 bases not matched to a gene. The chain's CDR3 is CASSPGLGRGGALEQFF. The CDR3 DNA reads TGCGCCAGCAGCCCAGGGTTAGGGCGGGGGGGCGCCCTTGAGCAGTTCTTC.

Of note for this clone: Without the conserved terminal phenylalanine or tryptophan, this CDR3 likely stems from a read error. It is unclear where the CDR3 begins or ends on the DNA, so no DNA is shown, and the CDR3 is as TCRdb lists it. The chain links TRBV7-3 to TRBJ1-1. The germline gives CDR1 SGHTA, CDR2 FQGTGA. The CDR3 spans 13 amino acids, including both terminal residues. CDR3 sequence: CASKGGLGTEALV.

V gene TRBV5-4 combines with J gene TRBJ2-7; TRBD1 agrees at 8 bases. This CDR3 has 15 amino acids. Per germline, CDR1 SGHNT and CDR2 YYREEE (reference sequence). The trim removed 0 bases at V and 1 base at J, leaving 3 bases unmatched. The CDR3 DNA is TGTGCCAGCAGCTTGGCAGGGGGCCCATCCTACGAGCAGTACTTC. Its protein product is CASSLAGGPSYEQYF.

V is TRBV6-1 and J is TRBJ2-3; the match to TRBD2 covers 7 bases. V lost 2 bases to trimming and J lost 6 bases; unmatched junction nucleotides: 11. CDR3 size: 16 residues. CDR1 and CDR2 (germline): MNHNS, SASEGT. The CDR3 DNA reads as TGTGCCAGCAGTGAAAGGCTAGCGGTCCGTTCGGATACGCAGTATTTT. Encoded protein: CASSERLAVRSDTQYF.

The rearrangement links TRBV18 to TRBJ2-3; D might be TRBD1 (5 bases). The germline V and J ends were trimmed by 6 bases and 0 bases, with 13 bases remaining between them. This CDR3 is 15 amino acids long. Germline V gene sequence: CDR1 KGHSH, CDR2 LQKENI. For the CDR3, the DNA is TGTGCCAGCTCGACGACAGCGAGTAGCACAGATACGCAGTATTTT. This codes for CASSTTASSTDTQYF.

The V gene is TRBV19, the J gene TRBJ2-3; no clear D. CDR3 length equals 13 residues. The ends were cut back, 8 bases at V and 5 bases at J, with 14 bases in the middle. Germline lookup yields CDR1 LNHDA and CDR2 SQIVND (reference sequence). The CDR3 coding sequence is TGTGCCAGTCGGCCCGAGGCAAGAGATACGCAGTATTTT. Its translation: CASRPEARDTQYF.

The genes are TRBV7-8 and TRBJ2-7, with 7 bases lining up with TRBD1. The V gene's germline CDR1 is SGHVS and CDR2 FQNEAQ. This CDR3 has 16 residues. V dropped 3 bases and J dropped 4; count of bases not matched to a gene: 12. The CDR3 is CASSFYSGQGDYEQYF. The CDR3 coding sequence is TGTGCCAGCAGCTTTTATTCGGGGCAGGGGGATTACGAGCAGTACTTC.

This chain connects TRBV5-1 to TRBJ1-2, with 8 bases fitting TRBD1. The germline V gene encodes CDR1 SGHRS and CDR2 YFSETQ. The CDR3 has 14 residues. Trimming cost V 3 bases and J 4 bases; bases outside gene matches: 5. The CDR3 DNA is TGCGCCAGCAGCTCGGGACAGGACTCCTATGGCTACACCTTC. Encoded protein: CASSSGQDSYGYTF.

This CDR3 reads CAWSPGLGTEAFF. The CDR3 DNA is TGTGCCTGGAGTCCAGGACTAGGGACTGAAGCTTTCTTT. The chain joins TRBV30 to TRBJ1-1; D is unresolved. The CDR3 is 13 amino acids. Trimming removed 2 bases from V and 5 bases from J, with 12 bases in between. Germline CDR1 reads GTSNPN; CDR2 reads SVGIG (reference sequence). Variable domain in full (rest from reference TRBV30 and TRBJ1-1): SQTIHQWPATLVQPVGSPLSLECTVEGTSNPNLYWYRQAAGRGLQLLFYSVGIGQISSEVPQNLSASRPQDRQFILSSKKLLLSDSGFYLCAWSPGLGTEAFFGQGTRLTVV.

The J gene is TRBJ2-7, the V gene TRBV5-1; TRBD1 matches at 10 bases. Germline V CDR1 and CDR2: SGHRS, YFSETQ. The CDR3 spans 14 residues. V lost 4 bases, J lost 5 bases, and 6 bases stayed unmatched. The DNA for the CDR3 is TGCGCCAGCAGCCCAGGACAGGGGGTCGACGAGCAGTACTTC. This sequence encodes CASSPGQGVDEQYF.